The clone carrying this T cell receptor delta chain was recorded a few times. Only one base separates this from a far larger clonotype, so it likely reflects a read error. Within the sample, other DNA sequences also encode this same CDR3. From germline, CDR1 is GEAIGNYY and CDR2 EKD. This CDR3 comprises 17 residues. TCRdb called clones from the reads again using CATT. The data contain about 3,500 delta-chain clones, around 0.62% of them singletons. The data stem from a study of gamma-delta chains in newborns, infants, children. Overall study context: Innate gammadelta T cells reportedly expand polyclonally right after birth, driven by microbial exposure, per the title.

The sample taken for sequencing was blood. The J gene is TRDJ3, the V gene TRDV2; TRDD3 is a possible D gene (6 bases). The TCR comes from a child who was a newborn, infant or young child, either healthy, febrile or measles-vaccinated (not recorded which). This chain's CDR3 is CACDTGWGSWDTRQMFF. The DNA of the CDR3 is TGTGCCTGTGACACCGGCTGGGGCTCCTGGGACACCAGACAGATGTTTTTC.